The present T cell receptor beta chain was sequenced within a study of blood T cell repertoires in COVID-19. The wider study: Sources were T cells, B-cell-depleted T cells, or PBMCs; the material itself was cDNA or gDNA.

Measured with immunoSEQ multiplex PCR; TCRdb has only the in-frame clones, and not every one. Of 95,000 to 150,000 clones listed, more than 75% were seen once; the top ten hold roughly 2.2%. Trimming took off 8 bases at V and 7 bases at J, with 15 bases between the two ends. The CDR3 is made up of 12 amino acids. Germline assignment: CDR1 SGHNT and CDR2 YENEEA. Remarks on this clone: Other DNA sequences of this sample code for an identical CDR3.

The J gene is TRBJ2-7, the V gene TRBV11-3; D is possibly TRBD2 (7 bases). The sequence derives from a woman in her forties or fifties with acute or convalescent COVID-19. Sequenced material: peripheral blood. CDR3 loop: CASGGGGREQYF. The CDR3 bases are TGTGCCAGCGGGGGAGGGGGGCGGGAGCAGTACTTC.